The clone carrying this TCR beta chain was observed at least ten times. Its specificity is unknown. The sample originates from a study of T-cell memory formation after mild COVID-19. TCRdb passed the 5' RACE reads through MiXCR, listing each CDR3 protein once. The sample lists roughly 560,000 distinct CDR3 sequences, around 21% occurring once. Whole-study results and caveats: The appearance of some responding clones in pre-infection memory suggested that cross-reactive memory joined. Those CD4+ clones that contracted were mainly in CM and EM (CD8+ ones in EMRA).

The CDR3 runs to 12 residues. CDR1 and CDR2 from the germline V gene are LGHNA and YNFKEQ. V was pared by 6 bases and J by 8 bases, with 14 bases between. The clonotype comes from an adult woman who had mild COVID-19 (a few samples of this study predate the infection). Cell type and time point are not known. The material sequenced was PBMCs or a T cell subset sorted from them (not recorded which). The chain joins TRBV4-2 to TRBJ2-7; D not certain. CDR3 nucleotide sequence: TGTGCCAGCAGTCCGGACCTGGAGCAGCAGTACTTC. This gives the protein CASSPDLEQQYF.